Each of the 5 T cell receptor beta chains below was sequenced from the same sample in a study of Ad26.COV2.S vaccination and SARS-CoV-2 variants. Assay used: immunoSEQ multiplex PCR; TCRdb lists only in-frame clones, some missing. The table lists 46,000 or so clones, about 80% of them singletons. The source was peripheral blood, collected after recovery from COVID-19. The receptors shown here come from a human donor who had recovered from COVID-19.

This clone was picked up one time. The chain couples TRBV29-1 to TRBJ1-1; possible D gene TRBD1, 6 bases. Trimming pared 3 bases from V and 1 base from J, leaving 15 bases between. Germline lookup yields CDR1 SQVTM and CDR2 ANQGSEA. There are 15 residues in the CDR3. The CDR3 DNA is TGCAGCGTTGAGGCAGAGGGGGTACCGAACACTGAAGCTTTCTTT. Its protein is CSVEAEGVPNTEAFF.

The chain combines TRBV30 with TRBJ2-2; 8 bases map to TRBD1. Germline V gene data show CDR1 as GTSNPN and CDR2 as SVGIG (reference sequence). V gave up 2 bases and J gave up 4 bases; unmatched junction bases: 6. CDR3 size: 15 residues. The DNA of the CDR3 is TGTGCCTGGAGTCCTCGGACAGGGCTCACCGGGGAGCTGTTTTTT. Protein product: CAWSPRTGLTGELFF.

The chain is built from TRBV5-1 and TRBJ2-1; 13 bases are shared with TRBD2. Germline V gene sequence: CDR1 SGHRS, CDR2 YFSETQ. Trimming at V came to 4 bases and at J to 7 bases, leaving 5 bases not matched to a gene. The CDR3 loop spans 15 amino acids. The CDR3 nucleotides are TGCGCCAGCAGCCCCGGACTAGCGGGAGTTAATGAGCAGTTCTTC. It encodes CASSPGLAGVNEQFF.

Here the CDR3 reads CASSINRQGINTGELFF. CDR3 DNA sequence: TGTGCCAGCAGTATAAACCGGCAGGGAATTAACACCGGGGAGCTGTTTTTT. This chain joins TRBV9 and TRBJ2-2, with TRBD1 as a possible D gene (5 bases). V shed 5 bases and J shed 2 bases, with 19 bases lying between them. The CDR3 runs to 17 residues. Germline V CDR1 and CDR2: SGDLS, YYNGEE. The full variable domain, its missing parts supplied by reference TRBV9 and TRBJ2-2, is DSGVTQTPKHLITATGQRVTLRCSPRSGDLSVYWYQQSLDQGLQFLIQYYNGEERAKGNILERFSAQQFPDLHSELNLSSLELGDSALYFCASSINRQGINTGELFFGEGSRLTVL.

The chain has TRBV4-1 and TRBJ1-6, with D possibly TRBD1 on 6 matching bases. CDR1 MGHRA and CDR2 YSYEKL come from the germline V gene. V was cut by 3 bases and J by 0 bases, with 21 bases left in between. The CDR3 runs 20 residues. The CDR3 region is CASSQRLGGSPSSYNSPLHF. The DNA of the CDR3 is TGCGCCAGCAGCCAGAGGTTAGGGGGTTCCCCGAGCTCCTATAATTCACCCCTCCACTTT.